Sequencing of this T cell receptor (beta chain) was carried out in a study of T cell changes during pregnancy in multiple sclerosis. Here immunoSEQ multiplex PCR was the method, and the copy in TCRdb shows in-frame clones only, minus some. The data contain over 50,000 clones, about nine tenths of them singletons. The sample here was peripheral blood, taken in the first trimester of pregnancy. This sequence was found in a female donor in good health, enrolled as a control in a pregnancy study.

The CDR3 reads CASSVATHAGGRGTDTQYF. The CDR3, as DNA: TGTGCCAGCAGCGTAGCTACCCATGCCGGGGGGCGCGGCACAGATACGCAGTATTTT. The chain joins TRBV9 to TRBJ2-3, with TRBD2 as a possible D gene (7 bases). The CDR3 loop spans 19 amino acids. V lost 0 bases to trimming and J lost 1 base, with 21 bases between them. Germline values: CDR1 SGDLS, CDR2 YYNGEE.